The clone carrying this TCR beta chain was counted a few times. Its antigen is not known. The data are from a study of response to subunit inactivated influenza vaccine. The study's findings and limits: Authors suggested each seasonal influenza vaccination recruits few new T cells.

TCRdb independently ran MiXCR on the RT-PCR reads; one entry per CDR3 protein. Of 530,000 or so distinct CDR3 sequences in the sample, about 25% were seen once. The sequence was collected from a man over 45 who received an inactivated influenza vaccine. The sample was CD4+ T cells sorted from PBMCs, taken more than 4 days after vaccination.

DNA of the CDR3: TGCAGCGTTGAATGGCCTAGCGCCTACAATGAGCAGTTCTTC. It is translated as CSVEWPSAYNEQFF. The rearrangement joins TRBV29-1 to TRBJ2-1; the D gene is possibly TRBD2 (6 bases). The V end was cut by 2 bases, the J end by 2 bases, with 10 bases between. Per the germline V gene, CDR1 is SQVTM and CDR2 is ANQGSEA. This CDR3 region has 14 residues.